Listed here is a single T cell receptor (beta chain). Its cognate antigen is unknown. The data were produced by immunoSEQ multiplex PCR, yet TCRdb's version contains in-frame clones alone and is incomplete. Seen here are tens of thousands of clones, 70% to 90% observed once, and the top ten hold 13%. This record belongs to a study of T cells in localized non-small cell lung cancer. Points from the study as a whole: Heterogeneity is still possible, as just one tumor region was sequenced. There was an association of higher blood T cell density with longer overall survival. Uninvolved nearby lung showed the greatest T cell clonality, exceeding that found in tumor. Paired adjacent lung recovered a median about 60 of the top 100 tumor clones.

Germline V gene data show CDR1 as SGHRS and CDR2 as YFSETQ. Trimming left V 3 bases short and J 4 bases short, with 13 bases between. The CDR3 is made up of 14 amino acids. This receptor was taken from a female donor older than 55 with stage I lung adenocarcinoma. The sample consisted of peripheral blood, taken before any cancer treatment. The chain couples TRBV5-1 to TRBJ1-1; D call uncertain. The CDR3 DNA reads as TGCGCCAGCAGCTCTAGTGGTTTTGGCACTGAAGCTTTCTTT. Its protein is CASSSSGFGTEAFF.